These 23 T cell receptor beta chains were all obtained from the same sample, sequenced in a study of T-cell memory formation after mild COVID-19. One entry per CDR3 protein, called by TCRdb with MiXCR from the 5' RACE reads. The profile shows under 450,000 distinct CDR3 sequences, roughly 19% of them singletons. Sequencing input: PBMCs or a T cell subset sorted from them (not recorded which). These TCRs come from a man younger than 35 who had mild COVID-19 (a few samples of this study predate the infection). Cell type and time point are not known.

This clonotype was seen a few times. V and J are TRBV7-2 and TRBJ1-1, with D perhaps TRBD1 (5 bases). CDR1 and CDR2 from the germline V gene are SGHTA and FQGNSA. There are 15 residues in the CDR3. The germline V and J ends were trimmed by 4 bases and 3 bases, with 15 bases remaining between them. CDR3 in DNA: TGTGCCAGCAGCTCCGCCCGGGGGAGGGACACTGAAGCTTTCTTT. This encodes CASSSARGRDTEAFF.

This chain uses TRBV6-1 with TRBJ2-7, with D perhaps TRBD2 (7 bases). V lost 4 bases and J lost 7, with 14 bases in between. This CDR3 comprises 13 residues. The germline V gene has CDR1 MNHNS and CDR2 SASEGT. CDR3 in amino acids: CASSALGGREQYV. CDR3 sequence (DNA): TGTGCCAGCAGTGCCCTCGGGGGGCGAGAGCAGTACGTC.

This clonotype was seen more than once but under ten times. The chain has TRBV11-2 and TRBJ1-4, with 7 bases that match TRBD1. Germline values: CDR1 SGHAT, CDR2 FQNNGV. V lost 3 bases and J lost 7; bases outside the gene matches: 8. The CDR3 covers 15 residues. As DNA, the CDR3 is TGTGCCAGCAGCTTCCTAACACAGGGGACTGAAAAACTGTTTTTT. Amino acid sequence: CASSFLTQGTEKLFF. The whole variable domain, filled in from reference TRBV11-2 and TRBJ1-4, reads EAGVAQSPRYKIIEKRQSVAFWCNPISGHATLYWYQQILGQGPKLLIQFQNNGVVDDSQLPKDRFSAERLKGVDSTLKIQPAKLEDSAVYLCASSFLTQGTEKLFFGSGTQLSVL.

In its sample, this clonotype was seen a few times. This sequence joins TRBV3-1 and TRBJ2-2; D ambiguous. V was cut by 7 bases and J by 6 bases, with 6 bases left in between. The CDR3 totals 11 residues. CDR1 and CDR2 (germline): LGHDT, YNNKEL (reference sequence). The CDR3 DNA reads TGTGCCAGCAACGGGCCCGGGGAGCTGTTTTTT. Protein: CASNGPGELFF.

The V gene is TRBV28, the J gene TRBJ1-5; D may be TRBD1 (5 bases). Trimming took off 6 bases at V and 6 bases at J, with 18 bases between the two ends. CDR1 MDHEN and CDR2 SYDVKM come from the germline V gene. This CDR3 has 15 amino acids. CDR3 sequence (DNA): TGTGCCAGCAGCCGATCTTCGGGGCTCGGTCAGCCCCAGCATTTT. Translated, it gives CASSRSSGLGQPQHF.

The J gene is TRBJ2-7, the V gene TRBV3-1; TRBD2 might be the D (5 bases). V was trimmed by 4 bases and J by 1 base, leaving 11 bases between them. From germline, CDR1 is LGHDT and CDR2 YNNKEL (reference sequence). This CDR3 contains 14 residues. DNA for the CDR3: TGTGCCAGCAGCCCCTGGAGGTCGTCCTACGAGCAGTACTTC. Amino acids: CASSPWRSSYEQYF.

The chain couples TRBV28 to TRBJ1-1; no clear D gene. The length of the CDR3 is 11 residues. The germline CDR1 and CDR2 sequences are MDHEN and SYDVKM. V gave up 6 bases and J gave up 7 bases, with 9 bases separating them. The DNA of the CDR3 is TGTGCCAGCAGCGCCGGCAGTGAAGCTTTCTTT. Its translation: CASSAGSEAFF.

This clonotype has a handful of counts. V and J are TRBV10-3 and TRBJ1-5, with TRBD1 as a possible D gene (5 bases). The CDR3 spans 15 residues. The V gene's germline CDR1 is ENHRY and CDR2 SYGVKD. The V end was cut by 3 bases, the J end by 7 bases, with 16 bases between. This CDR3 is CAISEYDSKIQPQHF. The CDR3 DNA sequence: TGTGCCATCAGTGAATACGACAGTAAGATACAGCCCCAGCATTTT.

This clonotype has a handful of counts. J is TRBJ1-5 and V is TRBV25-1; no clear D gene. Trimming stripped 0 bases from V and 7 bases from J, with 7 bases between. The CDR3 has 13 amino acids. Germline V gene lookup returns CDR1 MGHDK and CDR2 SYGVNS. In DNA form, the CDR3 reads TGTGCCAGCAGTGAATATGACACCCAGCCCCAGCATTTT. It translates to CASSEYDTQPQHF.

This clonotype has just a few counts. The CDR3 sequence is CATSPRGRRTGELFF. CDR3 nucleotide sequence: TGTGCCACCAGCCCGAGGGGGCGTAGGACCGGGGAGCTGTTTTTT. The chain has TRBV15 and TRBJ2-2; 7 bases are shared with TRBD1. This CDR3 has 15 residues. Germline values: CDR1 LNHNV, CDR2 YYDKDF (reference sequence). V was clipped by 5 bases and J by 5 bases; unmatched bases: 8.

This clonotype was recorded a few times. This rearrangement joins TRBV7-9 to TRBJ1-2, with TRBD1 matching over 7 bases. Germline values: CDR1 SEHNR, CDR2 FQNEAQ (reference sequence). V was pared by 3 bases and J by 6 bases, with 7 bases of the junction left unmatched. The CDR3 is 14 amino acids. CDR3 region: CASSFTGASNGYTF. In nucleotides, the CDR3 is TGTGCCAGCAGCTTCACAGGGGCTTCGAATGGCTACACCTTC.

This chain uses TRBV5-8 with TRBJ2-7, with 8 bases fitting TRBD2. J was trimmed by 4 bases and V by 0 bases; bases with no gene match: 6. Germline V gene data show CDR1 as SGHTS and CDR2 as YDEGEE. This CDR3 has 15 residues. CDR3 nucleotide sequence: TGTGCCAGCAGCTTGGGCGCAGGCGGGGGGTACGAGCAGTACTTC. Translating it yields CASSLGAGGGYEQYF.

The chain uses TRBV9 and TRBJ1-5; D not certain. The CDR3 totals 14 residues. The V gene's germline CDR1 is SGDLS and CDR2 YYNGEE. The ends were cut back, 3 bases at V and 3 bases at J, with 10 bases in the middle. For the CDR3, the DNA is TGTGCCAGCAGCGACGGGATTTCCAATCAGCCCCAGCATTTT. It yields the protein CASSDGISNQPQHF.

This clonotype was observed a handful of times. The chain carries TRBV25-1 and TRBJ2-7, with TRBD2 as a possible D gene (5 bases). The germline V gene encodes CDR1 MGHDK and CDR2 SYGVNS. The length of the CDR3 is 14 residues. Trimming left V 1 base short and J 4 bases short, with 11 bases between. CDR3 in amino acids: CASSELREGYEQYF. In DNA, the CDR3 is TGTGCCAGCAGTGAATTGAGAGAGGGTTACGAGCAGTACTTC.

This chain uses TRBV6-6 with TRBJ1-1; D is possibly TRBD1 (5 bases). The CDR3 is 12 amino acids. Per the germline V gene, CDR1 is MNHNY and CDR2 is SVGAGI (reference sequence). The V end was cut by 7 bases, the J end by 3 bases, with 9 bases between. The CDR3 bases are TGTGCCAGCATAGGGGAGTACACTGAAGCTTTCTTT. Translating it yields CASIGEYTEAFF.

This clonotype turned up a few times. The chain has TRBV5-1 and TRBJ2-5; the D gene is possibly TRBD1 (6 bases). The CDR3 has 12 amino acids. Trimming pared 4 bases from V and 5 bases from J, leaving 9 bases between. Germline V CDR1 and CDR2: SGHRS, YFSETQ. The CDR3 DNA follows: TGCGCCAGCAGCCGGCAGGGGGAGACCCAGTACTTC. Translated: CASSRQGETQYF.

This clonotype was recorded only once. In nucleotides, the CDR3 is TGTGCCAGCAACGGGGAGACCCAGTACTTC. The encoded protein is CASNGETQYF. The J gene is TRBJ2-5, the V gene TRBV11-2, with D unclear. V was clipped by 7 bases and J by 5 bases, with 5 bases between them. The CDR3 extends over 10 amino acids. Per the germline V gene, CDR1 is SGHAT and CDR2 is FQNNGV.

This clonotype appeared once. The V gene is TRBV4-3, the J gene TRBJ2-6, with a weak D call TRBD2 (6 bases). V shed 0 bases and J shed 1 base, with 19 bases lying between them. Germline CDR1 LGHNA, CDR2 YSLEER. The CDR3 runs 20 residues. The DNA for the CDR3 is TGCGCCAGCAGCCAAGAGTCAGGTGGAGGGTCTTCGTCTGGGGCCAACGTCCTGACTTTC. Protein sequence: CASSQESGGGSSSGANVLTF.

V gene TRBV4-3 combines with J gene TRBJ2-1; D is unclear. Per germline, CDR1 LGHNA and CDR2 YSLEER. This CDR3 is built from 14 residues. The V end lost 5 bases, the J end lost 8 bases, and 16 bases lay between the germline ends. The CDR3 bases are TGCGCCAGCAGCATAACGTCGGGCGGCGATGAGCAGTTCTTC. It codes for CASSITSGGDEQFF.

In its sample, this clonotype was seen a few times. The V call is TRBV7-8, the J call TRBJ2-7, with unresolved D. Trimming removed 1 base at V and 6 bases at J, with 10 bases between. The CDR3 extends over 13 amino acids. Looked up from germline, CDR1 is SGHVS and CDR2 is FQNEAQ. In nucleotides, the CDR3 is TGTGCCAGCAGCTTAGAACGGAGCCGCGAGCAGTACTTC. Protein: CASSLERSREQYF.

Remarks on this clonotype: Compared with germline, one end of the junction differs, possibly owing to a read error. The V gene is TRBV11-2, the J gene TRBJ1-1; D remains unclear. The CDR3 runs to 14 residues. Germline V gene data show CDR1 as SGHAT and CDR2 as FQNNGV. The CDR3 region is CASSSRSWSSDRSF. The CDR3 DNA sequence: TGTGCCAGCAGCTCCCGGTCCTGGTCCTCCGATCGGTCCTTT. Full variable domain (missing parts from reference TRBV11-2 and TRBJ1-1): EAGVAQSPRYKIIEKRQSVAFWCNPISGHATLYWYQQILGQGPKLLIQFQNNGVVDDSQLPKDRFSAERLKGVDSTLKIQPAKLEDSAVYLCASSSRSWSSDRSFGQGTRLTVV.

The CDR3 sequence is CAISVESGNGYTF. The CDR3 DNA follows: TGTGCCATCAGTGTTGAGTCCGGGAACGGCTACACCTTC. The V gene is TRBV10-3, the J gene TRBJ1-2, with D hard to call. The CDR3 extends over 13 amino acids. With 4 bases removed from V and 8 bases from J, the gap between germline ends came to 14 bases. The V gene's germline CDR1 is ENHRY and CDR2 SYGVKD.

This clonotype occurred a few times. The V gene is TRBV18, the J gene TRBJ1-1, with D perhaps TRBD1 (5 bases). The CDR3 totals 15 residues. Per the germline V gene, CDR1 is KGHSH and CDR2 is LQKENI. Trimming shortened V by 3 bases and J by 0 bases, and 11 bases separated the two germline ends. The CDR3 is CASSPAGTMNTEAFF. The DNA of the CDR3 is TGTGCCAGCTCACCGGCAGGGACCATGAACACTGAAGCTTTCTTT.